These 15 T cell receptor beta chains were all obtained from the same sample, sequenced in a study of blood T cell repertoires in COVID-19. Generated by immunoSEQ multiplex PCR, the TCRdb table keeps only in-frame clones and is missing some. The table includes around 20,000 clones, around 67% detected once. Input material: peripheral blood. These receptors originate from a human donor in a cohort sampled during active or convalescent COVID-19.

The chain recombines TRBV27 with TRBJ1-3; the match to TRBD1 covers 7 bases. Germline V gene data show CDR1 as MNHEY and CDR2 as SMNVEV (reference sequence). V shed 0 bases and J 3 bases; nucleotides not matched to a gene: 8. CDR3 length: 17 amino acids. CDR3 sequence (DNA): TGTGCCAGCAGTTTATCATGGCAACAGGGGAGTGGAAACACCATATATTTT. It encodes CASSLSWQQGSGNTIYF.

This chain joins TRBV3-1 (or the pseudogene TRBV3-2) and TRBJ2-7; weak D call: TRBD2 (5 bases). Trimming took off 4 bases at V and 7 bases at J, with 17 bases between the two ends. Germline-derived CDR1 and CDR2 are LGHDT and YNNKEL (reference sequence). The CDR3 totals 14 residues. The CDR3 is CASSRSDSPGEQYF. CDR3 DNA: TGTGCCAGCAGCCGCTCGGACTCTCCCGGGGAGCAGTACTTC.

This clone was counted a few times. CDR3 sequence (DNA): TGTGCCAGCAGCGAGACGGCGGCAGGGGTGAATTCACCCCTCCACTTT. Its protein is CASSETAAGVNSPLHF. The chain carries TRBV9 and TRBJ1-6, with D possibly being TRBD1 (6 bases). The CDR3 is 16 residues long. Germline V lookup: CDR1 SGDLS, CDR2 YYNGEE. V was clipped by 3 bases and J by 7 bases, with 17 bases between them. The variable domain in full, completed from reference TRBV9 and TRBJ1-6, reads DSGVTQTPKHLITATGQRVTLRCSPRSGDLSVYWYQQSLDQGLQFLIQYYNGEERAKGNILERFSAQQFPDLHSELNLSSLELGDSALYFCASSETAAGVNSPLHFGNGTRLTVT.

This clone appeared many times. The chain combines TRBV10-1 with TRBJ2-5; possibly TRBD2 for D (5 bases). V lost 9 bases to trimming and J lost 3 bases, with 14 bases between them. CDR1 is WNHNN, CDR2 SYGVQD, per germline (reference sequence). CDR3 length: 13 amino acids. The CDR3 region has the DNA TGCGCCAGTCTTTCAAGCGGAAAAGAGACCCAGTACTTC. It encodes CASLSSGKETQYF.

The gene calls are TRBV11-3 and TRBJ2-3; possible D gene TRBD2, 7 bases. Trimming pared 5 bases from V and 4 bases from J, leaving 16 bases between. The CDR3 totals 15 residues. From germline, CDR1 is SGHNT and CDR2 YENEEA. CDR3 DNA sequence: TGTGCCAGCAGCCAAAACGGGGGGCGGTCAGATACGCAGTATTTT. This sequence encodes CASSQNGGRSDTQYF.

This clone has more than one count but fewer than ten. The chain is built from TRBV28 and TRBJ2-1; perhaps TRBD1 as D (5 bases). The CDR3 contains 15 residues. The germline gives CDR1 MDHEN, CDR2 SYDVKM. Trimming stripped 3 bases from V and 3 bases from J, with 12 bases between. CDR3 protein: CASSFLGAVYNEQFF. The CDR3 bases are TGTGCCAGCAGTTTTTTAGGGGCGGTCTACAATGAGCAGTTCTTC.

This clone was detected a few times. The J gene is TRBJ1-2, the V gene TRBV3-1 (or the pseudogene TRBV3-2); 10 bases match TRBD1. CDR1 and CDR2 (germline): LGHDT, YNNKEL (reference sequence). V trimming: 3 bases; J trimming: 7 bases; junction bases outside the gene matches: 2. The CDR3 loop spans 13 amino acids. CDR3 residues: CASSHGQGGGYTF. The CDR3 DNA reads TGTGCCAGCAGCCACGGACAGGGGGGTGGCTACACCTTC.

This chain links TRBV7-2 with TRBJ2-3; 14 bases align to TRBD2. Germline lookup yields CDR1 SGHTA and CDR2 FQGNSA. The CDR3 loop spans 18 amino acids. V was pared by 5 bases and J by 3 bases, with 10 bases of the junction left unmatched. CDR3 loop: CASSPRRLAGGVTDTQYF. The DNA for the CDR3 is TGTGCCAGCAGCCCCCGGAGACTAGCGGGAGGGGTGACAGATACGCAGTATTTT. Together with reference TRBV7-2 and TRBJ2-3, the CDR3 gives the full variable domain: GAGVSQSPSNKVTEKGKDVELRCDPISGHTALYWYRQSLGQGLEFLIYFQGNSAPDKSGLPSDRFSAERTGGSVSTLTIQRTQQEDSAVYLCASSPRRLAGGVTDTQYFGPGTRLTVL.

The chain is built from TRBV29-1 and TRBJ2-3; TRBD2 is a possible D gene (6 bases). The germline CDR1 and CDR2 sequences are SQVTM and ANQGSEA. This CDR3 region has 13 residues. Trimming shortened V by 7 bases and J by 9 bases, and 20 bases separated the two germline ends. DNA for the CDR3: TGCAGCGCTGGTGGGGGGTCGGAAGGAACGCAGTATTTT. Its translation is CSAGGGSEGTQYF.

On this clone: The sample contains more than one DNA sequence encoding this CDR3. The gene calls are TRBV6-4 and TRBJ2-1; D ambiguous. Germline CDR1 and CDR2: MRHNA and SNTAGT. Trimming left V 3 bases short and J 4 bases short, with 7 bases between. The CDR3 totals 13 residues. This CDR3 reads CASSESPYNEQFF. CDR3 coding DNA: TGTGCCAGCAGTGAATCCCCATACAATGAGCAGTTCTTC.

The chain employs TRBV9 and TRBJ2-4, with a tentative D call TRBD1 (6 bases). Germline lookup yields CDR1 SGDLS and CDR2 YYNGEE. The CDR3 covers 16 residues. Trimming left V 0 bases short and J 0 bases short, with 10 bases between. The CDR3 coding sequence is TGTGCCAGCAGCGTAGGTCAGGGGTTAGCCAAAAACATTCAGTACTTC. Translated, it gives CASSVGQGLAKNIQYF.

This rearrangement joins TRBV5-6 to TRBJ1-2, with 9 bases lining up with TRBD1. The CDR3 totals 14 residues. Germline assignment: CDR1 SGHDT and CDR2 YYEEEE. V gave up 5 bases and J gave up 7 bases; unmatched junction bases: 9. The CDR3 bases are TGTGCCAGCAGATGGGACAGGGTGACAGGTGGCTACACCTTC. As protein: CASRWDRVTGGYTF.

The chain couples TRBV30 to TRBJ2-1; 7 bases match TRBD2. The germline V gene has CDR1 GTSNPN and CDR2 SVGIG (reference sequence). V dropped 2 bases and J dropped 15; count of bases not matched to a gene: 19. This CDR3 region has 15 residues. The CDR3 sequence: CAWSFPSSGTKVLFF. DNA of the CDR3: TGTGCCTGGAGTTTTCCGTCATCCGGGACTAAGGTCTTGTTCTTC. The entire variable domain, with the rest obtained from reference TRBV30 and TRBJ2-1, is as follows: SQTIHQWPATLVQPVGSPLSLECTVEGTSNPNLYWYRQAAGRGLQLLFYSVGIGQISSEVPQNLSASRPQDRQFILSSKKLLLSDSGFYLCAWSFPSSGTKVLFFGPGTRLTVL.

Comment on this clone: An end of the junction differs from the germline gene, which may be a read error. The chain carries TRBV11-2 and TRBJ2-3, with TRBD2 as a possible D gene (6 bases). The CDR3 has 13 amino acids. CDR1 SGHAT and CDR2 FQNNGV come from the germline V gene. CDR3 protein: CASSSSPGRLTNF. In DNA, the CDR3 is TGTGCCAGCAGCTCCTCACCAGGGAGGTTAACGAATTTT.

The chain employs TRBV12-3 or TRBV12-4 and TRBJ2-3; no firm D call. The CDR3 is 11 amino acids. V was cut by 7 bases and J by 2 bases, with 4 bases left in between. The CDR3 loop is CASTSTDTQYF. In nucleotides, the CDR3 is TGTGCCAGCACCTCCACAGATACGCAGTATTTT.